The 23 T cell receptor beta chains presented below share a single source sample, sequenced in a study of shared T cell receptors in the human thymus. Profiling relied on immunoSEQ multiplex PCR, and the TCRdb table lists in-frame clones only, not all of them. The data show some 700,000 clones, with over 75% seen just once and 0.0095% to 0.011% held by the top ten. These data were also reused for a study on human thymus T cells.

Sequenced sample: thymocytes. These receptors all come from a girl in the first two years of life with a congenital heart defect.

The gene calls are TRBV4-3 and TRBJ2-7, with 9 positions matching TRBD1. The junction had 15 bases not matched to a gene; V was cut back by 0 bases and J by 3 bases. CDR1 LGHNA and CDR2 YSLEER come from the germline V gene. The length of the CDR3 is 19 residues. In nucleotides, the CDR3 is TGCGCCAGCAGCCAAGATTTCGGGACAGGGCCCCTAATAAACTACGAGCAGTACTTC. Its protein is CASSQDFGTGPLINYEQYF.

This chain links TRBV6-5 with TRBJ1-1; 7 nucleotides match TRBD1. CDR3 length: 16 amino acids. V lost 2 bases to trimming and J lost 1 base; unmatched junction nucleotides: 7. CDR1 MNHEY and CDR2 SVGAGI come from the germline V gene. CDR3 protein: CASSYLRGSGNTEAFF. For the CDR3, the DNA is TGTGCCAGCAGTTACCTCAGGGGGTCGGGGAACACTGAAGCTTTCTTT.

This rearrangement joins TRBV4-3 to TRBJ1-5; the D gene is possibly TRBD1 (5 bases). The CDR3 is made up of 15 amino acids. CDR1 LGHNA and CDR2 YSLEER come from the germline V gene. V was pared by 1 base and J by 9 bases, with 16 bases between. CDR3 amino acids: CASSQVWGVMAPQHF. CDR3 bases: TGCGCCAGCAGCCAAGTTTGGGGGGTGATGGCGCCCCAGCATTTT.

The J gene is TRBJ2-2, the V gene TRBV6-1; 7 nucleotides match TRBD2. CDR3 size: 17 residues. The V gene end was trimmed by 0 bases and the J gene end by 0 bases; junction bases not matched to a gene: 4. CDR1 and CDR2 from the germline V gene are MNHNS and SASEGT. In DNA form, the CDR3 reads TGTGCCAGCAGTGAAGCCCGGGGAGGGACGAACACCGGGGAGCTGTTTTTT. It codes for CASSEARGGTNTGELFF.

The V and J genes are TRBV5-1 and TRBJ2-3; TRBD2 aligns across 7 bases. The CDR3 contains 14 residues. CDR1 and CDR2 from the germline V gene are SGHRS and YFSETQ. V was clipped by 5 bases and J by 5 bases; unmatched bases: 8. The CDR3 bases are TGCGCCAGCAGTAGTCGGGGGGTGGAAGATACGCAGTATTTT. Translating gives CASSSRGVEDTQYF.

In regard to this clone: This sample also contains other DNA sequences that code for the same CDR3. J is TRBJ2-3 and V is TRBV9; 8 nucleotides line up with TRBD2. Germline lookup yields CDR1 SGDLS and CDR2 YYNGEE. The CDR3 consists of 15 residues. V was clipped by 2 bases and J by 1 base; unmatched bases: 3. The CDR3 DNA is TGTGCCAGCAGCGTCGGGGGGGGGCGCACAGATACGCAGTATTTT. Translating gives CASSVGGGRTDTQYF.

The V call is TRBV25-1, the J call TRBJ1-4; 8 nucleotides agree with TRBD1. Germline CDR1 MGHDK, CDR2 SYGVNS. This CDR3 region has 16 residues. The V gene end was trimmed by 3 bases and the J gene end by 8 bases; junction bases not matched to a gene: 11. The CDR3 spells CASSEGLRGREEKLFF. CDR3 coding DNA: TGTGCCAGCAGTGAGGGGCTCAGGGGGCGCGAGGAAAAACTGTTTTTT.

This chain joins TRBV5-1 and TRBJ1-3; maybe TRBD1 (5 bases). This CDR3 contains 16 residues. CDR1 and CDR2 (germline): SGHRS, YFSETQ. V dropped 1 base and J dropped 3 bases, with 14 bases sitting between them. CDR3 in DNA: TGCGCCAGCAGCTTGTCCCCCGTCAGGGATGGAAACACCATATATTTT. This translates into CASSLSPVRDGNTIYF.

This rearrangement joins TRBV11-2 to TRBJ2-7; 10 bases are a match to TRBD2. CDR3 length equals 19 residues. After removal of 5 bases from V and 0 bases from J, the junction contained 16 bases not matched to a gene. In germline, CDR1 is SGHAT, CDR2 FQNNGV. Here the CDR3 reads CASSPAVRSGGSRSYEQYF. In nucleotides, the CDR3 is TGTGCCAGCAGCCCCGCGGTACGTAGCGGGGGGTCCCGCTCCTACGAGCAGTACTTC.

The chain employs TRBV29-1 and TRBJ1-2, with D possibly matching TRBD1 (6 bases). Trimming stripped 1 base from V and 12 bases from J, with 30 bases between. This CDR3 contains 17 residues. CDR1 is SQVTM, CDR2 ANQGSEA, per germline. CDR3 sequence: CSVEVLPTGERIKGDTF. The CDR3 coding sequence is TGCAGCGTTGAAGTACTACCCACCGGAGAGAGAATTAAGGGGGACACCTTC.

The chain joins TRBV19 to TRBJ1-5, with TRBD1 matching 11 bases. The germline V gene encodes CDR1 LNHDA and CDR2 SQIVND (reference sequence). V shed 6 bases and J 6 bases; nucleotides not matched to a gene: 7. CDR3 length equals 15 residues. For the CDR3, the DNA is TGTGCCAGTAGCCGGGACAGGGGGTATGTTCAGCCCCAGCATTTT. It codes for CASSRDRGYVQPQHF.

This sequence joins TRBV5-1 and TRBJ1-2, with D maybe TRBD1 (6 bases). V gave up 1 base and J gave up 2 bases, with 15 bases separating them. Looked up from germline, CDR1 is SGHRS and CDR2 is YFSETQ. The CDR3 contains 16 residues. The CDR3 DNA is TGCGCCAGCAGCTTGTCGAGGGCGACAGGAAACTATGGCTACACCTTC. Amino acid sequence: CASSLSRATGNYGYTF.

The chain joins TRBV4-1 to TRBJ1-2; D may be TRBD1 (5 bases). The CDR3 length is 14 residues. Trimming left V 4 bases short and J 7 bases short, with 16 bases between. The germline V gene has CDR1 MGHRA and CDR2 YSYEKL. CDR3 protein: CASSRPSLGAGYTF. In DNA, the CDR3 is TGCGCCAGCAGCCGACCGAGCTTAGGGGCTGGCTACACCTTC.

This clone was seen once. Other DNA sequences of this sample code for an identical CDR3. The rearrangement links TRBV5-1 to TRBJ1-1; D is ambiguous. This CDR3 region has 14 residues. The germline V gene has CDR1 SGHRS and CDR2 YFSETQ. V dropped 0 bases and J dropped 2 bases, with 8 bases sitting between them. The CDR3 region is CASSLAAGNTEAFF. In DNA, the CDR3 is TGCGCCAGCAGCTTGGCGGCAGGAAACACTGAAGCTTTCTTT.

The chain is built from TRBV6-1 and TRBJ1-2; the match to TRBD1 covers 10 bases. There are 15 residues in the CDR3. V trimming: 8 bases; J trimming: 7 bases; junction bases outside the gene matches: 13. Germline values: CDR1 MNHNS, CDR2 SASEGT. CDR3 nucleotides: TGTGCCAGCCTGGGGAGGAGACAGGGGGCTTTTGGCTACACCTTC. Its translation is CASLGRRQGAFGYTF.

The V and J genes are TRBV5-1 and TRBJ1-4; D is possibly TRBD1 (5 bases). The germline gives CDR1 SGHRS, CDR2 YFSETQ. The CDR3 consists of 15 residues. Between the trimmed V and J ends, which lost 4 bases and 3 bases, there was a span of 13 bases. CDR3: CASSPGGGSNEKLFF. Written as DNA, the CDR3 is TGCGCCAGCAGCCCAGGCGGGGGGTCTAATGAAAAACTGTTTTTT. Full variable domain (outside the CDR3, taken from reference TRBV5-1 and TRBJ1-4): KAGVTQTPRYLIKTRGQQVTLSCSPISGHRSVSWYQQTPGQGLQFLFEYFSETQRNKGNFPGRFSGRQFSNSRSEMNVSTLELGDSALYLCASSPGGGSNEKLFFGSGTQLSVL.

J is TRBJ1-6 and V is TRBV7-2; D not certain. CDR1 is SGHTA and CDR2 is FQGNSA in the germline V gene. The CDR3 runs to 13 residues. The ends were cut back, 2 bases at V and 9 bases at J, with 8 bases in the middle. In DNA, the CDR3 is TGTGCCAGCAGCTTAAAACCCGGTTCACCCCTCCACTTT. Its protein is CASSLKPGSPLHF.

The chain carries TRBV11-2 and TRBJ1-2; 7 nucleotides agree with TRBD1. V was clipped by 6 bases and J by 11 bases; unmatched bases: 21. Germline loops: CDR1 SGHAT, CDR2 FQNNGV. CDR3 length: 16 amino acids. The CDR3 coding sequence is TGTGCCAGCAGTATCAGCCCGGGACAGCCCTTATTTAGTTACACCTTC. Its translation is CASSISPGQPLFSYTF.

The V gene is TRBV28, the J gene TRBJ2-5; D is possibly TRBD2 (5 bases). CDR1 MDHEN and CDR2 SYDVKM come from the germline V gene. The ends were cut back, 0 bases at V and 0 bases at J, with 11 bases in the middle. This CDR3 has 16 residues. CDR3 nucleotide sequence: TGTGCCAGCAGTTTATGGAAGGAGGAGTACCAAGAGACCCAGTACTTC. Translation gives CASSLWKEEYQETQYF.

This rearrangement joins TRBV4-1 to TRBJ1-5; D is ambiguous. The CDR3 extends over 19 amino acids. V shed 0 bases and J shed 2 bases, with 20 bases lying between them. The germline V gene encodes CDR1 MGHRA and CDR2 YSYEKL. The CDR3 is CASSQEGVGKMCRNQPQHF. CDR3 DNA sequence: TGCGCCAGCAGCCAAGAGGGAGTAGGGAAGATGTGCCGCAATCAGCCCCAGCATTTT.

This chain links TRBV6-1 with TRBJ1-6, with D perhaps TRBD1 (5 bases). The CDR3 runs to 20 residues. From germline, CDR1 is MNHNS and CDR2 SASEGT. V was shortened by 3 bases and J by 0 bases, with 21 bases between the two germline ends. CDR3 nucleotides: TGTGCCAGCAGTGAGGGTGAAGGGGTTCCGGAGAGCTCCTATAATTCACCCCTCCACTTT. Protein product: CASSEGEGVPESSYNSPLHF.

This clone was observed a few times. This sequence joins TRBV5-8 and TRBJ2-5, with 13 bases matching TRBD2. Germline values: CDR1 SGHTS, CDR2 YDEGEE. This CDR3 has 16 amino acids. The J segment lost 4 bases and the V segment lost 3 bases, leaving 6 bases of the junction unmatched. The CDR3 DNA follows: TGTGCCAGCAGCTACCGGGGACTAGCGGGGAGAGAGACCCAGTACTTC. Encoded protein: CASSYRGLAGRETQYF.

The rearrangement joins TRBV18 to TRBJ2-7, with 7 positions matching TRBD2. V shed 4 bases and J 0 bases; nucleotides not matched to a gene: 3. This CDR3 spans 14 amino acids. CDR1 is KGHSH and CDR2 is LQKENI in the germline V gene. This chain's CDR3 is CASSREGTSYEQYF. Written as DNA, the CDR3 is TGTGCCAGCTCACGGGAGGGAACCTCCTACGAGCAGTACTTC.